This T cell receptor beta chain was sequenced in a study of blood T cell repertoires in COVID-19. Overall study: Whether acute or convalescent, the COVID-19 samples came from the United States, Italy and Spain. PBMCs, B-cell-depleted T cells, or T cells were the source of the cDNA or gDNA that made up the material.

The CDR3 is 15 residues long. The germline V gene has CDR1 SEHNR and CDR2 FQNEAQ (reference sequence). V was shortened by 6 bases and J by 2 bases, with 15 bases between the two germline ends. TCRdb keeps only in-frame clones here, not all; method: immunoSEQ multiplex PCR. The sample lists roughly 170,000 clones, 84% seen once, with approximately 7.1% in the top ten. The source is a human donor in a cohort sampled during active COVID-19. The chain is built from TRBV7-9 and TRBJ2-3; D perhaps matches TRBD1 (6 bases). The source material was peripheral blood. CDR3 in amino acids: CASSLRRQDTDTQYF. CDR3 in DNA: TGTGCCAGCAGTCTTCGGCGACAGGACACAGATACGCAGTATTTT.